The clone carrying this T cell receptor (beta chain) has a count of ten or more. Its specificity is unknown. V dropped 0 bases and J dropped 6; count of bases not matched to a gene: 4. The CDR3 is 15 residues long. Germline V gene lookup returns CDR1 SGDLS and CDR2 YYNGEE. Unique molecular identifiers were incorporated during preparation of the TCRbeta library. MiXCR, run by TCRdb on the PCR reads, gives a single entry per CDR3 protein. This repertoire shows approximately 520,000 distinct CDR3 sequences, 9.5% to 12% found once; its top ten account for roughly 15%. This specimen comes from a study of T-cell reconstitution after alpha-beta-depleted transplantation in children. General observations from the study: After one year, T-cell counts and TCRbeta diversity mostly came from new T cells.

The gene calls are TRBV9 and TRBJ2-2, with 8 positions matching TRBD1. The receptor comes from a female patient aged 2 to 10 who had a stem cell transplant for aplastic anemia, so the T cells may come from the graft donor. The sequenced sample was PBMCs, mostly from graft donor cells, obtained 180 days after TCRalphabeta/CD19-depleted stem cell transplant. CDR3 nucleotides: TGTGCCAGCAGCGTAGGGACAGGGCATTCCGGGGAGCTGTTTTTT. Its translation: CASSVGTGHSGELFF.